The present entry profiles one TCR beta chain with its context. No antigen is known for it. This entry is derived from a study of shared clonotypes between healthy human individuals. Looking at the study overall: The cohort had a couple of women and three men, ages 18 to 49. Study-wide results and limits: Limited genetic and exposure-history diversity came from having few donors.

Assay used: immunoSEQ multiplex PCR; TCRdb lists only in-frame clones, some missing. The sample records about 490,000 clones, over 65% being singletons. Adult donors, all healthy and HIV-negative, had no recent acute infections or vaccinations. V lost 0 bases, J lost 0 bases, and 8 bases lay in between. CDR1 and CDR2 from the germline V gene are GTSNPN and SVGIG (reference sequence). The CDR3 is 15 residues long. The source is a woman aged 40-49 years in good health. Some clones in this sample may be carry-over from other donors' samples. Sequencing was performed on PBMCs. V usage is TRBV30 and J usage is TRBJ2-2; perhaps TRBD1 as D (6 bases). The CDR3 region is CAWSVGAPNTGELFF. The CDR3 DNA sequence: TGTGCCTGGAGTGTGGGGGCCCCGAACACCGGGGAGCTGTTTTTT.